This T cell receptor beta chain was found in a study of blood T cell repertoires in COVID-19. Study as a whole: The origin of the acute and convalescent COVID-19 samples was the United States, Italy and Spain. T cells, B-cell-depleted T cells, or PBMCs provided the cDNA or gDNA that served as material.

In the source study's methods: Scientists estimated how many nucleated cells there were by amplifying reference gene primers. The data were produced by immunoSEQ multiplex PCR, yet TCRdb's version contains in-frame clones alone and is incomplete. That table supplies the V and J calls and clone size; D and trimming were determined from the DNA. The table lists approximately 670,000 clones, 90% of them singletons. Sequenced input: peripheral blood. The source is a woman aged 18-30 years with acute or convalescent COVID-19.

The CDR3 nucleotides are TGTGCCAGTAGTATAGCCCGGGGAGGGATCCCCGAGCAGTACTTC. Translated, it gives CASSIARGGIPEQYF. The chain couples TRBV19 to TRBJ2-7; 7 positions agree with TRBD2. The CDR3 runs 15 residues. Germline-derived CDR1 and CDR2 are LNHDA and SQIVND (reference sequence). Germline trimming cut 1 base from V and 6 bases from J; bases unmatched to any gene: 9.